This TCR beta chain was captured in a study of read filtering for tumor transcriptome and immune sequencing. Study-level information: IR-seq gave about 4 to 10.27 million TCR reads per sample; RNA-seq gave 85 to 1273.

There are many counts of this clonotype. The antigen is not known. Every patient had bone marrow sampled while the disease was active. From approximately 430 ng of RNA, a library with molecular barcoded alpha/delta and beta/gamma adaptors was made. TCRdb re-analysed the reads in MiXCR, keeping a single row per CDR3 protein. Of tens of thousands of distinct CDR3 sequences in the sample, over 11% are singletons; the top ten hold roughly 41%. V was clipped by 1 base and J by 4 bases; unmatched bases: 5. In germline, CDR1 is LGHNA, CDR2 YSLEER. The CDR3 is 16 amino acids. Notes on the study in general: Compared with RNA-seq, IR-seq gave much higher clonotype depth and reliability.

This chain uses TRBV4-3 with TRBJ2-7, with 12 bases lining up with TRBD2. The clonotype originates from a donor older than 35 with multiple myeloma. What was sequenced was a population of CD138-negative cells sorted from bone marrow. The CDR3: CASSQVWTSGTYEQYF. The CDR3, as DNA: TGCGCCAGCAGCCAAGTCTGGACTAGCGGGACATACGAGCAGTACTTC.